This TCR beta chain was found in a study of T cell changes during pregnancy in multiple sclerosis. V lost 4 bases, J lost 8 bases, and 16 bases stayed unmatched. This CDR3 contains 17 residues. Germline V gene lookup returns CDR1 MNHEY and CDR2 SMNVEV (reference sequence). Produced via immunoSEQ multiplex PCR; TCRdb's table is partial and in-frame only. The data contain some 41,000 clones, 90% to 95% of them seen just once; the ten biggest clones take up over 0.45%. The sequencing used CD4+ T cells from peripheral blood mononuclear cells, collected in the third trimester of pregnancy. This clonotype originated in a female donor in good health, enrolled as a control in a pregnancy study. J is TRBJ2-1 and V is TRBV27; 8 nucleotides align to TRBD2. The DNA for the CDR3 is TGTGCCAGCAGTTCCCAGGGCGGGAGGCCCGCGGGGTATGAGCAGTTCTTC. Amino acid sequence: CASSSQGGRPAGYEQFF.